These T cell receptor beta chains were read from a single sample in a study of T-cell memory formation after mild COVID-19. From the 5' RACE reads, TCRdb called clonotypes with MiXCR, one entry per CDR3 protein. The table records about 440,000 distinct CDR3 sequences, 20% of them present only once. The sequenced sample was PBMCs or a T cell subset sorted from them (not recorded which). These receptors came from an adult woman who had mild COVID-19 (a few samples of this study predate the infection). Cell type and time point are not known. CDR3s include the opening cysteine and the closing phenylalanine or tryptophan. The D gene is left open where the match is weak.

CASRADRTNYGYTF	TRBV2	TRBJ1-2	TRBD1
CASSPRGEVAGGAKNIQYF	TRBV11-1	TRBJ2-4	TRBD2
CSASLLGTVNYNEQFF	TRBV20-1	TRBJ2-1	NA
CASSLVGGPSNQPQHF	TRBV7-2	TRBJ1-5	NA
CASSVTPDRDNTEAFF	TRBV9	TRBJ1-1	TRBD1
CASSPPVEGKGNGYTF	TRBV7-3	TRBJ1-2	NA
CASSSSRGDGYTF	TRBV7-9	TRBJ1-2	NA
CASTTGQGDSPLHF	TRBV6-5	TRBJ1-6	NA
CATSDLKGTNAFF	TRBV24-1	TRBJ1-1	NA
CASSLGTSGRAPGYNEQFF	TRBV7-9	TRBJ2-1	TRBD2
CSARVAGGPKFF	TRBV20-1	TRBJ2-1	TRBD2
CASSPKVSEETQYF	TRBV5-4	TRBJ2-5	NA
CAIREGGSTEAFF	TRBV10-3	TRBJ1-1	NA
CASSLKSYNEQFF	TRBV27	TRBJ2-1	NA
CSAREGPLNSPLHF	TRBV20-1	TRBJ1-6	NA
CASSLLSLTRNTEAFF	TRBV5-6	TRBJ1-1	NA
CASSPKGGWDNQPQHF	TRBV6-6	TRBJ1-5	NA
CASSGQASYEQYF	TRBV11-1	TRBJ2-7	TRBD1
CASRSGQGSTEAFF	TRBV6-6	TRBJ1-1	TRBD1
CASSFSGTTAYEQYF	TRBV7-2	TRBJ2-7	TRBD2
CASSLQGTPNTEAFF	TRBV18	TRBJ1-1	NA
CASSLWALQGYNEQFF	TRBV7-8	TRBJ2-1	NA
CSARVYGTKASYNEQFF	TRBV20-1	TRBJ2-1	NA
CASSFQGVGTEAFF	TRBV5-1	TRBJ1-1	NA
CATSEIAGQSTDTQYF	TRBV24-1	TRBJ2-3	TRBD2
CASSLNSVAGSSTDTQYF	TRBV7-2	TRBJ2-3	NA
CASSLRQGLNTGELFF	TRBV18	TRBJ2-2	TRBD1
CASSKDRAGGRGQETQYF	TRBV6-5	TRBJ2-5	TRBD1
CASSFDGFTDTQYF	TRBV28	TRBJ2-3	NA
CASSLGQTLSYEQYF	TRBV9	TRBJ2-7	TRBD1
CASRVGLADTDTQYF	TRBV12-3/TRBV12-4	TRBJ2-3	TRBD2
CSAPGGSGRREQYF	TRBV20-1	TRBJ2-7	TRBD2
CASRSRGGDGYTF	TRBV5-1	TRBJ1-2	NA
CASSWGSSGEQYF	TRBV9	TRBJ2-7	NA
CASSSQGVGPYEQYF	TRBV12-3/TRBV12-4	TRBJ2-7	TRBD1
CASRRAGGGGTQYF	TRBV6-5	TRBJ2-3	TRBD2
CSVEASTRGRELGYEQYF	TRBV29-1	TRBJ2-7	NA
CASSATSGRGNEQFF	TRBV7-7	TRBJ2-1	TRBD2
CASSPTSWQGDIRYNSPLHF	TRBV7-9	TRBJ1-6	TRBD1
CASSLGLAGINYEQYF	TRBV7-8	TRBJ2-7	TRBD2